This T cell receptor (beta chain) came from a study of spatial heterogeneity in lung cancer. This clonotype has a count of ten or more. The antigen is undetermined. TCR cDNA molecules each carried a unique molecular identifier. Using its own MiXCR run on the 5' RACE reads, TCRdb lists one record per CDR3 protein. The sample records about 18,000 distinct CDR3 sequences, about 6.5% being singletons. The time point: sample taken at primary tumor resection. V was clipped by 1 base and J by 7 bases, with 11 bases between them. CDR1 and CDR2 (germline): SGHVS, FNYEAQ. This CDR3 is 15 amino acids long. Points from the study as a whole: Tumor mutation counts were tracked by expanded intratumoral alpha and beta TCR counts.

J is TRBJ1-6 and V is TRBV7-6; D might be TRBD1 (5 bases). The source material was lung tumor tissue, sampled at surgery. This sequence originates from a female donor with early-stage non-small cell lung cancer. CDR3 region: CASSLGGVNNSPLHF. CDR3 DNA: TGTGCCAGCAGCTTAGGAGGGGTAAACAATTCACCCCTCCACTTT.